This paragraph reports one T cell receptor (beta chain). This specimen comes from a study of blood T cell repertoires in COVID-19. Study at large: PBMCs, B-cell-depleted T cells, or T cells provided the cDNA or gDNA that made up the material.

Germline assignment: CDR1 MGHRA and CDR2 YSYEKL. This CDR3 region has 16 residues. The V gene lost 4 bases and the J gene lost 0 bases, with 10 bases spanning the gap. In the study's own analysis: Reference gene primer amplification yielded estimated nucleated cell counts. Sequencing used immunoSEQ multiplex PCR; TCRdb keeps in-frame clones, though not all of them. D and trimming were read from the DNA, whereas the V and J calls and clone size are those reported in that table. The table includes 140,000 or so clones, 88% detected once. This chain uses TRBV4-1 with TRBJ2-6; unclear D gene. Sequenced sample: peripheral blood. This clonotype was sampled from a human donor with COVID-19, enrolled during active disease. The donor label of this sample is uncertain. The chain's CDR3 is CASSLSEFSGANVLTF. The CDR3 nucleotides read TGCGCCAGCAGCCTCAGCGAGTTCTCTGGGGCCAACGTCCTGACTTTC.